These T cell receptor beta chains were read from a single sample in a study of cytomegalovirus exposure and HLA in healthy donors. Measured with immunoSEQ multiplex PCR; TCRdb has only the in-frame clones, and not every one. The sample lists about 160,000 clones; roughly 77% were seen once. Specimen: PBMCs. Receptors were obtained from a man aged 25 to 45 in good health and CMV-seropositive. Each CDR3 is given with its conserved first and last residue. The D gene is left open where the match is weak. Size is omitted from some rows. Given values are once, few, many or a class for expanded clones.

clone size | J gene | CDR3 length | V gene | D gene | CDR3 protein | CDR3 DNA
. | TRBJ2-2 | 15 | TRBV10-3 | TRBD1 | CAISESRGPSGELFF | TGTGCCATCAGTGAGTCCAGGGGGCCGTCCGGGGAGCTGTTTTTT
. | TRBJ2-3 | 18 | TRBV4-1 | TRBD2 | CASSQEGTSGGWTDTQYF | TGCGCCAGCAGCCAAGAGGGGACTAGCGGGGGGTGGACAGATACGCAGTATTTT
. | TRBJ1-4 | 13 | TRBV28 | . | CASSLAGNEKLFF | TGTGCCAGCAGTTTAGCCGGGAACGAAAAACTGTTTTTT
. | TRBJ2-2 | 16 | TRBV27 | . | CASSGAVFRNTGELFF | TGTGCCAGCAGTGGGGCGGTATTTAGGAACACCGGGGAGCTGTTTTTT
. | TRBJ1-2 | 15 | TRBV5-4 | . | CASSLEQGGWYGYTF | TGTGCCAGCAGCTTGGAGCAGGGAGGGTGGTATGGCTACACCTTC
. | TRBJ2-4 | 14 | TRBV11-2 | TRBD2 | CASSTRTSVNIQYF | TGTGCCAGCAGCACCAGGACTAGCGTAAACATTCAGTACTTC
once | TRBJ2-5 | 14 | TRBV28 | TRBD2 | CASSLFGGGETQYF | TGTGCCAGCAGTTTATTTGGGGGAGGGGAGACCCAGTACTTC
. | TRBJ1-3 | 18 | TRBV4-1 | . | CASSQYFSGAQAGNTIYF | TGCGCCAGCAGCCAATATTTTTCAGGGGCGCAGGCTGGAAACACCATATATTTT
few | TRBJ1-6 | 15 | TRBV6-5 | . | CASSYSSRDGSPLHF | TGTGCCAGCAGTTACTCGTCCAGGGATGGTTCACCCCTCCACTTT
. | TRBJ2-1 | 14 | TRBV7-2 | TRBD1 | CASGKQGSYNEQFF | TGTGCCAGCGGCAAACAGGGGTCCTACAATGAGCAGTTCTTC
. | TRBJ2-7 | 17 | TRBV5-1 | TRBD1 | CASSLDVGGQGSYEQYF | TGCGCCAGCAGCTTGGATGTGGGGGGACAGGGCTCCTACGAGCAGTACTTC
. | TRBJ2-3 | 14 | TRBV6-1 | TRBD1 | CASSRDRRTDTQYF | TGTGCCAGCAGCCGGGACAGGCGAACAGATACGCAGTATTTT
. | TRBJ2-3 | 15 | TRBV18 | . | CASSPVAGSTDTQYF | TGTGCCAGCTCACCAGTGGCGGGGAGCACAGATACGCAGTATTTT
. | TRBJ2-1 | 14 | TRBV7-3 | . | CASSSGGTANEQFF | TGTGCCAGCAGCTCGGGGGGGACAGCCAATGAGCAGTTCTTC
. | TRBJ2-5 | 14 | TRBV7-9 | TRBD1 | CASSLRQGGETQYF | TGTGCCAGCAGCTTGCGACAGGGTGGCGAGACCCAGTACTTC
. | TRBJ2-5 | 13 | TRBV7-9 | . | CASRRGTGETQYF | TGTGCCAGCAGGCGAGGAACCGGGGAGACCCAGTACTTC
. | TRBJ1-5 | 15 | TRBV30 | TRBD1 | CAWRGDSAINQPQHF | TGTGCCTGGAGGGGGGACAGCGCCATCAATCAGCCCCAGCATTTT
. | TRBJ1-2 | 13 | TRBV5-6 | TRBD1 | CASSFEGAYGYTF | TGTGCCAGCAGCTTTGAGGGGGCCTATGGCTACACCTTC
. | TRBJ1-2 | 14 | TRBV11-2 | . | CASSQTGFNYGYTF | TGTGCCAGCAGCCAAACAGGGTTTAACTATGGCTACACCTTC
few | TRBJ1-5 | 16 | TRBV19 | . | CASSIRTVTSNQPQHF | TGTGCCAGTAGTATAAGGACAGTTACTAGCAATCAGCCCCAGCATTTT
. | TRBJ2-7 | 13 | TRBV30 | . | CAWRVGGTYEQYF | TGTGCCTGGAGGGTAGGGGGAACCTACGAGCAGTACTTC
. | TRBJ2-7 | 14 | TRBV19 | . | CASRLDTASYEQYF | TGTGCCAGTAGATTGGACACGGCGTCCTACGAGCAGTACTTC
. | TRBJ1-2 | 12 | TRBV29-1 | . | CSVGPGYDGYTF | TGCAGCGTCGGACCAGGGTACGATGGCTACACCTTC
. | TRBJ2-7 | 13 | TRBV18 | TRBD1 | CASSPTGTGEQYF | TGTGCCAGCTCACCGACAGGGACGGGTGAGCAGTACTTC
. | TRBJ2-1 | 15 | TRBV6-5 | . | CASSYRQGVRNEQFF | TGTGCCAGCAGTTACAGGCAGGGTGTCCGCAATGAGCAGTTCTTC
few | TRBJ2-7 | 15 | TRBV15 | TRBD1 | CATSLNRGHTYEQYF | TGTGCCACCAGTCTCAACAGGGGGCACACCTACGAGCAGTACTTC
. | TRBJ1-3 | 16 | TRBV5-6 | TRBD1 | CASSPTGAPRGNTIYF | TGTGCCAGCAGCCCGACAGGGGCCCCCCGTGGAAACACCATATATTTT
. | TRBJ2-2 | 13 | TRBV30 | . | CAWSHTGTGELFF | TGTGCCTGGAGTCATACAGGGACCGGGGAGCTGTTTTTT
. | TRBJ2-7 | 11 | TRBV20-1 | . | CSARNNYEQYF | TGCAGTGCTAGAAATAACTACGAGCAGTACTTC
few | TRBJ2-5 | 14 | TRBV7-6 | . | CASSPNRLGETQYF | TGTGCCAGCAGCCCTAACAGGCTTGGAGAGACCCAGTACTTC
. | TRBJ2-7 | 14 | TRBV5-1 | . | CASSLQGPSYEQYF | TGCGCCAGCAGCTTGCAGGGCCCCTCCTACGAGCAGTACTTC
. | TRBJ1-5 | 14 | TRBV27 | TRBD1 | CASSTGGGNQPQHF | TGTGCCAGCAGTACAGGGGGCGGCAATCAGCCCCAGCATTTT
. | TRBJ1-4 | 15 | TRBV27 | . | CASSTPGGANEKLFF | TGTGCCAGCAGTACCCCAGGCGGGGCTAATGAAAAACTGTTTTTT
once | TRBJ2-1 | 12 | TRBV2 | . | CAGGVSYNEQFF | TGTGCCGGCGGGGTTTCCTACAATGAGCAGTTCTTC
once | TRBJ2-7 | 12 | TRBV29-1 | . | CSVRVESYEQYF | TGCAGCGTTCGAGTTGAGTCCTACGAGCAGTACTTC
. | TRBJ2-5 | 11 | TRBV20-1 | . | CSASRGETRYF | TGCAGTGCTAGCCGGGGAGAGACCCGGTACTTC
. | TRBJ1-1 | 14 | TRBV29-1 | . | CSYRIGGGNTEAFF | TGCAGCTACCGGATCGGGGGGGGGAACACTGAAGCTTTCTTT
. | TRBJ1-4 | 14 | TRBV6-5 | TRBD1 | CASRLSTGVEKLFF | TGTGCCAGCAGACTATCGACAGGGGTTGAAAAACTGTTTTTT
few | TRBJ1-1 | 13 | TRBV4-1 | . | CASSQGRGTEAFF | TGCGCCAGCAGCCAGGGGCGGGGCACTGAAGCTTTCTTT
. | TRBJ2-5 | 12 | TRBV28 | . | CASSSGPRPQYF | TGTGCCAGCAGTTCAGGGCCCCGACCGCAGTACTTC
. | TRBJ2-3 | 14 | TRBV5-6 | TRBD1 | CASSLSGQSNTQYF | TGTGCCAGCAGCTTGTCGGGACAGTCTAATACGCAGTATTTT
. | TRBJ2-5 | 16 | TRBV29-1 | TRBD2 | CSVERLAGGTVETQYF | TGCAGCGTTGAAAGGCTAGCGGGGGGTACGGTGGAGACCCAGTACTTC
. | TRBJ2-3 | 15 | TRBV5-1 | . | CASSENRVGTDTQYF | TGCGCCAGCAGCGAGAACAGGGTCGGCACAGATACGCAGTATTTT
. | TRBJ2-7 | 12 | TRBV15 | . | CATSSQGYEQYF | TGTGCCACCAGCAGCCAGGGTTACGAGCAGTACTTC
few | TRBJ1-3 | 12 | TRBV6-1 | . | CASRSTGNTIYF | TGTGCCAGCAGGTCCACAGGAAACACCATATATTTT
. | TRBJ2-1 | 14 | TRBV6-1 | . | CASIYRSSYNEQFF | TGTGCCAGCATCTACAGGAGCTCCTACAATGAGCAGTTCTTC
. | TRBJ2-7 | 14 | TRBV2 | TRBD1 | CASSVMGQGEEQYF | TGTGCCAGCAGTGTAATGGGACAGGGAGAGGAGCAGTACTTC
. | TRBJ2-1 | 16 | TRBV19 | TRBD2 | CASSIGGGNSYNEQFF | TGTGCCAGTAGTATAGGCGGGGGGAACTCCTACAATGAGCAGTTCTTC
few | TRBJ1-5 | 15 | TRBV7-2 | TRBD1 | CASSSTGGDNQPQHF | TGTGCCAGCAGCTCAACAGGGGGTGACAATCAGCCCCAGCATTTT
once | TRBJ2-7 | 13 | TRBV27 | TRBD1 | CASTKGGNAEQYF | TGTGCCAGCACGAAAGGGGGCAATGCCGAGCAGTACTTC
few | TRBJ2-7 | 14 | TRBV13 | . | CASSLKGRSYEQYF | TGTGCCAGCAGCTTAAAAGGGAGGTCCTACGAGCAGTACTTC